The sequence of this T cell receptor beta chain was determined in a study of long-term antiretroviral therapy in people with HIV. Whole-study context: Of all samples, the earliest predate the 2015 immediate-ART recommendation by about a decade. The study's findings and limits: Once patients were on ART, diversity went higher but still fell short of transplant donor controls. Regardless of time point, clones expanded before ART dominated the repertoire. Control repertoires displayed wider CDR3 length ranges than the HIV repertoires.

About this clone itself: Its antigen is as yet unknown.

Survey-level immunoSEQ v3.0 assays were run. TCRdb's copy holds only in-frame clones and misses some; the assay was immunoSEQ multiplex PCR. The sample includes tens of thousands of clones, over 70% of them seen just once. Sequences were derived from unsorted PBMCs, sampled nearly 2.9 years after starting antiretroviral therapy. This receptor was identified in a man aged 30 to 39 with HIV.

The CDR3 protein is CASSSLVGRETQYF. The CDR3 DNA reads TGCGCCAGCAGCTCCCTGGTAGGGCGGGAGACCCAGTACTTC. The chain links TRBV5-1 to TRBJ2-5; no clear D gene. The V and J ends lost 3 bases and 5 bases respectively, with 14 bases between them. Germline-derived CDR1 and CDR2 are SGHRS and YFSETQ. The CDR3 length is 14 residues.